These T cell receptor beta chains were read from a single sample in a study of OX40 agonist ivuxolimab in advanced cancers. Only in-frame clones appear in the TCRdb table, and some are missing; sequencing was by immunoSEQ multiplex PCR. Among tens of thousands of clones listed, approximately 86% were seen once. Specimen: CD4+ or CD8+ T cells sorted from blood, collected in a trial of the OX40 agonist ivuxolimab. The receptor source for this set is an adult with an advanced solid tumor such as melanoma, head and neck, liver or kidney cancer. The CDR3 runs from the conserved cysteine through the conserved F or W. Each record gives: V gene, J gene, D gene, clone size, CDR3 DNA, CDR3 protein. D genes are given only for firm matches. Clone size is not always given. Where it is, it says once, few, many or a class for expanded clones.

TRBV7-2	TRBJ1-5	NA	NA	TGTGCCAGCAGCTTAGATCCGGGGCAGCCCCAGCATTTT	CASSLDPGQPQHF
TRBV2	TRBJ2-2	NA	NA	TGTGCCAGCAGGACCGGGACGGAGAACACCGGGGAGCTGTTTTTT	CASRTGTENTGELFF
TRBV28	TRBJ2-3	NA	NA	TGTGCCGGGGGGGGACAGACAGGTCCAGATACGCAGTATTTT	CAGGGQTGPDTQYF
TRBV20-1	TRBJ2-1	NA	NA	TGCAGTTCGCAGGTTTACAATGAGCAGTTCTTC	CSSQVYNEQFF
TRBV7-2	TRBJ1-2	NA	NA	TGCGCCAGCAGCCAAGAGCCCCTCCCGGGCAGGGACTACACCTTC	CASSQEPLPGRDYTF
TRBV28	TRBJ1-6	NA	once	TGTGCCAGCAGTTTCCGGCCGGGTGCACCCCTCCACTTT	CASSFRPGAPLHF
TRBV7-9	TRBJ2-1	NA	NA	TGTGCCAGCAGCCCACCTACCGATTACAATGAGCAGTTCTTC	CASSPPTDYNEQFF
TRBV27	TRBJ2-7	TRBD1	NA	TGTGCCAGCAGTTTGGACAGGTCCTACGAGCAGTACTTC	CASSLDRSYEQYF
TRBV7-9	TRBJ2-7	NA	NA	TGTGCCAGCAGCTCACCATGGGGCGAGCAGTACTTC	CASSSPWGEQYF
TRBV27	TRBJ1-5	TRBD1	NA	TGTGCCAGCAGTTTATTCCCCCCGGACAGGGCTTATAGCAATCAGCCCCAGCATTTT	CASSLFPPDRAYSNQPQHF
TRBV11-3	TRBJ1-1	TRBD1	NA	TGTGCCAGCAGCTCGCAGGGGGCGGGGATGAACACTGAAGCTTTCTTT	CASSSQGAGMNTEAFF
TRBV14	TRBJ2-1	NA	NA	TGTGCCAGCGCAGTCCGGCATGAGCAGTTCTTC	CASAVRHEQFF
TRBV13	TRBJ1-2	NA	NA	TGTGCCAGCAGCTTAGTGGCCATTGGGGGCTACACCTTC	CASSLVAIGGYTF
TRBV5-3	TRBJ1-2	NA	NA	TGTGCCAGCAGCCCGCGGTTTCGGGGCGGCTACACCTTC	CASSPRFRGGYTF
TRBV6-5	TRBJ1-6	NA	NA	TGTGCCAGCAGTTACGGGAGGGTCTATAGTCCCTCACCCCTCCACTTT	CASSYGRVYSPSPLHF
TRBV27	TRBJ1-1	NA	NA	TGTGCCAGCAGAAAGACAGCAGGGACTGAAGCTTTCTTT	CASRKTAGTEAFF
TRBV4-2	TRBJ1-4	NA	few	TGTGCCAGCAGCCAAGATCTTTTAACAGGGTACGGAAAACTGTTTTTT	CASSQDLLTGYGKLFF
TRBV6-5	TRBJ1-2	NA	once	TGTGCCAGCAGTTCATTCGGGACAACTATGAGGGGCTACACCTTC	CASSSFGTTMRGYTF
TRBV19	TRBJ1-5	NA	NA	TGTGCCAGTAGACCGATGGCCGGACAGCGCAATCAGCCCCAGCATTTT	CASRPMAGQRNQPQHF
TRBV2	TRBJ1-3	TRBD1	NA	TGTGCCAGCGGGCGACAGGGGGCATACTCTGGAAACACCATATATTTT	CASGRQGAYSGNTIYF
TRBV30	TRBJ1-1	NA	few	TGTGCCTGGAGTGGACAGCCGAACACTGAAGCTTTCTTT	CAWSGQPNTEAFF
TRBV4-1	TRBJ1-1	TRBD1	once	TGCGCCAGCAGCCAGAGACAGGGAGTTGTCATCCCTGAAGCTTTCTTT	CASSQRQGVVIPEAFF
TRBV5-1	TRBJ2-3	NA	NA	TGTGCCAGCAACCGTCGGGGTGGCACAGATACGCAGTATTTT	CASNRRGGTDTQYF
TRBV7-9	TRBJ1-5	NA	NA	TGTGCCAGCAGCTACGAGTACAATCAGCCCCAGCATTTT	CASSYEYNQPQHF
TRBV6-1	TRBJ1-2	NA	NA	TGTGCCGTCCAGCAGACCGACTATGGCTACACCTTC	CAVQQTDYGYTF
TRBV29-1	TRBJ1-2	NA	NA	TGCAGCGTGGGGGACTGGCTCGCGCCGCGCGGCTACACCTTC	CSVGDWLAPRGYTF
TRBV15	TRBJ2-7	NA	NA	TGTGCCACCAGCAGATCGACAGCTCTCTACGAGCAGTACTTC	CATSRSTALYEQYF